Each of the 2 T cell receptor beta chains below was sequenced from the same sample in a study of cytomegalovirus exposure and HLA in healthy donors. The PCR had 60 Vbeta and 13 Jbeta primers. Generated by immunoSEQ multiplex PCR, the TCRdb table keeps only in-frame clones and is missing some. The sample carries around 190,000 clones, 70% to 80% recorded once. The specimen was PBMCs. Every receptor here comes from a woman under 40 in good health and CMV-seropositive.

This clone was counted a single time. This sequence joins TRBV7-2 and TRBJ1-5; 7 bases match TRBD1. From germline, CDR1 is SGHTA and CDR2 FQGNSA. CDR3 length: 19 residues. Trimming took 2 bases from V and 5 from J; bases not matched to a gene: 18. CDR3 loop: CASSLKSIRTGGLHQPQHF. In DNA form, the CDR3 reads TGTGCCAGCAGCTTAAAGTCTATTCGGACAGGAGGTCTGCATCAGCCCCAGCATTTT.

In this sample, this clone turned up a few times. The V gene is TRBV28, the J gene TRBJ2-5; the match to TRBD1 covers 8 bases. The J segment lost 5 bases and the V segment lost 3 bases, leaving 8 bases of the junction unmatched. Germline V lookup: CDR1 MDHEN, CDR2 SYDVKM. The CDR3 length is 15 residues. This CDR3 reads CASSFGQGARETQYF. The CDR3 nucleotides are TGTGCCAGCAGTTTCGGGCAGGGGGCGCGGGAGACCCAGTACTTC.